What follows are 20 T cell receptor beta chains derived from one specimen sequenced in a study of blood T cell repertoires in COVID-19. The table came from immunoSEQ multiplex PCR; TCRdb's copy has only in-frame clones and leaves some out. The data show 200,000 to 250,000 clones, with 82% seen just once and around 8% held by the top ten. Sequencing was carried out using peripheral blood. The source of these receptors is a woman of 80 years or more with COVID-19, enrolled during active disease.

The chain combines TRBV20-1 with TRBJ1-3; no clear D gene. The CDR3 is 13 amino acids. Germline V gene sequence: CDR1 DFQATT, CDR2 SNEGSKA (reference sequence). V was shortened by 3 bases and J by 5 bases, with 11 bases between the two germline ends. CDR3 bases: TGCAGTGCTAGTCTAGCAGACCGAAACACCATATATTTT. It yields the protein CSASLADRNTIYF.

This sequence joins TRBV29-1 and TRBJ2-5, with D hard to call. Germline lookup yields CDR1 SQVTM and CDR2 ANQGSEA. V was shortened by 4 bases and J by 4 bases, with 16 bases between the two germline ends. The CDR3 runs to 14 residues. The CDR3 DNA reads as TGCAGCGTTGCTCGTCCGGATACGGGAGAGACCCAGTACTTC. Protein: CSVARPDTGETQYF.

The table lists this clone with a few counts. The V and J genes are TRBV20-1 and TRBJ1-2; D remains ambiguous. Germline CDR1 and CDR2: DFQATT and SNEGSKA (reference sequence). The CDR3 spans 12 residues. V was trimmed by 3 bases and J by 4 bases, leaving 9 bases between them. The CDR3 DNA follows: TGCAGTGCTAGTACCAGTTCCTATGGCTACACCTTC. This translates into CSASTSSYGYTF.

This clone has only one observation. The chain joins TRBV10-3 to TRBJ2-2, with TRBD1 matching 9 bases. The trim removed 7 bases at V and 4 bases at J, leaving 7 bases unmatched. Germline V gene data show CDR1 as ENHRY and CDR2 as SYGVKD. This CDR3 spans 15 amino acids. CDR3 sequence: CAITMGQGITGELFF. For the CDR3, the DNA is TGTGCCATCACGATGGGACAGGGAATCACCGGGGAGCTGTTTTTT.

The chain has TRBV5-1 and TRBJ1-3; 12 nucleotides match TRBD1. Germline V lookup: CDR1 SGHRS, CDR2 YFSETQ. CDR3 length: 17 residues. V lost 4 bases and J lost 0; bases outside the gene matches: 5. CDR3 sequence: CASSRDRGPSSGNTIYF. CDR3 DNA sequence: TGCGCCAGCAGCCGGGACAGGGGGCCGAGCTCTGGAAACACCATATATTTT.

The V gene is TRBV7-2, the J gene TRBJ1-5, with a tentative D call TRBD1 (5 bases). CDR1 and CDR2 (germline): SGHTA, FQGNSA. The CDR3 spans 16 residues. V dropped 4 bases and J dropped 6 bases, with 19 bases sitting between them. The CDR3 bases are TGTGCCAGCAGCTACCTCTGGGGGGAAGTGGGTCAGCCCCAGCATTTT. Its translation is CASSYLWGEVGQPQHF.

Notes on this clone: This sample includes further DNA sequences coding for the same CDR3. This rearrangement joins TRBV18 to TRBJ1-5; D not resolved. The CDR3 is 12 amino acids. The V and J ends lost 2 bases and 3 bases respectively, with 2 bases between them. Germline V gene data show CDR1 as KGHSH and CDR2 as LQKENI. CDR3 protein: CASSPYNQPQHF. CDR3 nucleotide sequence: TGTGCCAGCTCACCATACAATCAGCCCCAGCATTTT.

The genes are TRBV29-1 and TRBJ1-4, with D possibly matching TRBD1 (6 bases). The germline V gene encodes CDR1 SQVTM and CDR2 ANQGSEA. V lost 6 bases, J lost 6 bases, and 11 bases lay in between. The CDR3 totals 12 residues. For the CDR3, the DNA is TGCAGCGTGCTACAGGGAGATGAAAAACTGTTTTTT. Its protein product is CSVLQGDEKLFF.

As for this clone: At one boundary the junction diverges from the germline segment, which might be a read error. The chain joins TRBV7-7 to TRBJ2-1, with D possibly being TRBD2 (6 bases). Germline V gene data show CDR1 as SSHAT and CDR2 as FNYEAQ (reference sequence). The CDR3 is 13 residues long. This CDR3 is CASSVGTVNEQFF. In nucleotides, the CDR3 is TGTGCTAGCAGCGTAGGGACTGTCAATGAGCAGTTCTTC.

V is TRBV30 and J is TRBJ2-2; 13 nucleotides match TRBD2. The junction had 8 bases not matched to a gene; V was cut back by 4 bases and J by 6 bases. The CDR3 spans 16 residues. Germline V gives CDR1 GTSNPN, CDR2 SVGIG (reference sequence). The chain's CDR3 is CAWTGTSGTWAGELFF. For the CDR3, the DNA is TGTGCCTGGACCGGGACTAGCGGGACTTGGGCCGGGGAGCTGTTTTTT.

This chain uses TRBV5-6 with TRBJ1-2, with 8 positions matching TRBD1. CDR1 and CDR2 from the germline V gene are SGHDT and YYEEEE. V gave up 4 bases and J gave up 13 bases; unmatched junction bases: 15. The CDR3 has 14 amino acids. The CDR3 protein is CASSIGTGALMGTF. The CDR3 DNA reads as TGTGCCAGCAGCATAGGGACAGGCGCTTTAATGGGCACCTTC.

This clone was recorded at least ten times. This chain joins TRBV28 and TRBJ1-5, with a tentative D call TRBD1 (6 bases). The CDR3 sequence is 14 residues long. CDR1 MDHEN and CDR2 SYDVKM come from the germline V gene. V was cut by 6 bases and J by 3 bases, with 12 bases left in between. The chain's CDR3 is CASRPRDNNQPQHF. The CDR3 DNA sequence: TGTGCCAGCAGACCCCGGGACAACAATCAGCCCCAGCATTTT.

CDR3 amino acids: CASSLEPSGGTYNEQFF. The CDR3 DNA reads TGCGCCAGCAGCTTGGAGCCTAGCGGGGGAACTTACAATGAGCAGTTCTTC. The J gene is TRBJ2-1, the V gene TRBV5-1, with TRBD2 identical over 10 bases. The CDR3 runs 17 residues. The germline gives CDR1 SGHRS, CDR2 YFSETQ. The junction had 7 bases not matched to a gene; V was cut back by 0 bases and J by 4 bases.

This chain joins TRBV10-1 and TRBJ2-3; 8 bases are shared with TRBD2. Germline-derived CDR1 and CDR2 are WNHNN and SYGVQD (reference sequence). This CDR3 has 15 residues. The ends lost 2 bases at V and 4 bases at J; junction bases unmatched: 5. As DNA, the CDR3 is TGCGCCAGCAGTGAGGCGGGGGGCGGCGCAGATACGCAGTATTTT. Encoded protein: CASSEAGGGADTQYF.

The J gene is TRBJ1-1, the V gene TRBV6-6, with a possible D match to TRBD1 (6 bases). In germline, CDR1 is MNHNY, CDR2 SVGAGI (reference sequence). V lost 2 bases to trimming and J lost 10 bases, with 11 bases between them. The CDR3 extends over 12 amino acids. CDR3 DNA: TGTGCCAGCAGTTACGAGACAGGAGGAGCTTTCTTT. Translation gives CASSYETGGAFF.

The chain uses TRBV27 and TRBJ2-6; possibly TRBD1 for D (6 bases). The CDR3 loop spans 15 amino acids. Germline V CDR1 and CDR2: MNHEY, SMNVEV (reference sequence). V gave up 5 bases and J gave up 2 bases, with 10 bases separating them. CDR3 DNA: TGTGCCAGCAGTCCCAACAGGGCTGGGGCCAACGTCCTGACTTTC. Protein product: CASSPNRAGANVLTF.

The rearrangement uses TRBV7-2 and TRBJ1-1; D unclear. Germline values: CDR1 SGHTA, CDR2 FQGNSA. CDR3 length: 14 residues. The CDR3 DNA sequence: TGTGCTTCTGCCAAGCGGGCCATGAACACTGAAGCTTTCTTT. As protein: CASAKRAMNTEAFF. Full variable domain (remainder filled in from reference TRBV7-2 and TRBJ1-1): GAGVSQSPSNKVTEKGKDVELRCDPISGHTALYWYRQSLGQGLEFLIYFQGNSAPDKSGLPSDRFSAERTGGSVSTLTIQRTQQEDSAVYLCASAKRAMNTEAFFGQGTRLTVV.

The CDR3 spells CASSSGYSGNTIYF. For the CDR3, the DNA is TGTGCCAGCAGCTCGGGTTACTCTGGAAACACCATATATTTT. This chain joins TRBV6-2 or TRBV6-3 and TRBJ1-3; no clear D. CDR3 length: 14 amino acids. V was clipped by 6 bases and J by 0 bases, with 9 bases between them. Germline CDR1 MNHEY, CDR2 SVGEGT.

This clone showed up just a few times. The chain links TRBV6-2 or TRBV6-3 to TRBJ1-6, with no clear D. This CDR3 comprises 15 residues. The germline V gene encodes CDR1 MNHEY and CDR2 SVGEGT. Trimming cost V 4 bases and J 0 bases, with 7 bases left between them. The CDR3 region has the DNA TGTGCCAGCAGTTTGGGGAGCTCCTATAATTCACCCCTCCACTTT. This gives the protein CASSLGSSYNSPLHF.

This clone was seen more than once but under ten times. The chain carries TRBV5-5 and TRBJ1-6; TRBD1 agrees at 7 bases. The germline gives CDR1 SGHKS, CDR2 YYEKEE (reference sequence). With V trimmed by 3 bases and J by 7 bases, 10 bases remained unmatched. The CDR3 runs to 16 residues. In DNA form, the CDR3 reads TGTGCCAGCAGCTCACAACAGGGGTTAAGAAATTCACCCCTCCACTTT. It yields the protein CASSSQQGLRNSPLHF.